Presented here are 28 T cell receptor beta chains from one specimen sequenced in a study of blood T cell repertoires in COVID-19. Clones were sequenced by immunoSEQ multiplex PCR, and TCRdb holds only the in-frame ones, with some missing. The sample includes around 150,000 clones, around four fifths of them seen just once. The specimen sequenced was peripheral blood. These receptors were collected from a man between 65 and 79 years old with acute or convalescent COVID-19.

The V call is TRBV16, the J call TRBJ1-5; a possible D gene is TRBD1 (6 bases). The CDR3 has 13 amino acids. Trimming shortened V by 4 bases and J by 5 bases, and 9 bases separated the two germline ends. In germline, CDR1 is KGHSY, CDR2 FQNENV. The CDR3 protein is CASSPKGDQPQHF. Here the CDR3 DNA reads TGTGCCAGCAGCCCCAAGGGGGATCAGCCCCAGCATTTT.

The V and J genes are TRBV19 and TRBJ1-6; D possibly corresponds to TRBD1 (6 bases). V lost 9 bases and J lost 4, with 13 bases in between. This CDR3 region has 14 residues. Germline V gene lookup returns CDR1 LNHDA and CDR2 SQIVND (reference sequence). For the CDR3, the DNA is TGTGCCAGCCACGATGGACAGTATAATTCACCCCTCCACTTT. Translating it yields CASHDGQYNSPLHF.

The V and J genes are TRBV4-1 and TRBJ2-2; 14 nucleotides match TRBD2. Germline V CDR1 and CDR2: MGHRA, YSYEKL. V was clipped by 4 bases and J by 1 base; unmatched bases: 2. This CDR3 has 17 residues. The CDR3 sequence: CASSRTSGGWNTGELFF. The CDR3 DNA reads TGCGCCAGCAGCCGGACTAGCGGGGGGTGGAACACCGGGGAGCTGTTTTTT.

V usage is TRBV7-2 and J usage is TRBJ2-5; 12 nucleotides agree with TRBD2. Germline V gene data show CDR1 as SGHTA and CDR2 as FQGNSA. V was pared by 0 bases and J by 2 bases, with 13 bases of the junction left unmatched. The CDR3 is 20 amino acids. For the CDR3, the DNA is TGTGCCAGCAGCTTAGCGGTCGGGGCTAGCGGGGGGGCCGGGCAAGAGACCCAGTACTTC. Protein sequence: CASSLAVGASGGAGQETQYF.

The chain combines TRBV5-1 with TRBJ2-1, with 10 nucleotides matching TRBD1. The V and J ends lost 3 bases and 10 bases, in that order; junction bases with no gene match: 13. The CDR3 has 16 residues. Germline V lookup: CDR1 SGHRS, CDR2 YFSETQ. The CDR3, as DNA: TGCGCCAGCAGCTCGAACCCGGGACAGGGGCGGGGAGAGCAGTTCTTC. It encodes CASSSNPGQGRGEQFF.

The table lists this clone with a few counts. This chain's CDR3 is CSVGQTSYEQYF. The DNA for the CDR3 is TGCAGCGTAGGACAGACCTCCTACGAGCAGTACTTC. The chain combines TRBV29-1 with TRBJ2-7; D perhaps matches TRBD1 (6 bases). The V end was cut by 6 bases, the J end by 0 bases, with 9 bases between. CDR1 SQVTM and CDR2 ANQGSEA come from the germline V gene. The CDR3 has 12 amino acids.

In its sample, this clone was seen a few times. The sample carries other DNA sequences with the same CDR3. The V gene is TRBV19, the J gene TRBJ1-2; a possible D gene is TRBD1 (6 bases). The V end was cut by 6 bases, the J end by 0 bases, with 14 bases between. The CDR3 covers 15 residues. Germline values: CDR1 LNHDA, CDR2 SQIVND (reference sequence). CDR3 sequence: CASSTTGTSNYGYTF. The CDR3 coding sequence is TGTGCCAGTAGCACAACAGGGACCTCTAACTATGGCTACACCTTC.

In DNA, the CDR3 is TGTGCCAGCAGCTGTAACGAGCAGTACTTC. Translating it yields CASSCNEQYF. This rearrangement joins TRBV9 to TRBJ2-7, with no clear D. Germline V gene sequence: CDR1 SGDLS, CDR2 YYNGEE. The V end was cut by 4 bases, the J end by 5 bases, with 4 bases between. The CDR3 is 10 residues long.

The chain has TRBV5-1 and TRBJ2-7; D unresolved. Germline V lookup: CDR1 SGHRS, CDR2 YFSETQ. The V gene lost 6 bases and the J gene lost 4 bases, with 11 bases spanning the gap. This CDR3 is built from 12 residues. The CDR3 region has the DNA TGCGCCAGCACCCAGGATTGGTACGAGCAGTACTTC. Encoded protein: CASTQDWYEQYF. Variable domain in full (rest from reference TRBV5-1 and TRBJ2-7): KAGVTQTPRYLIKTRGQQVTLSCSPISGHRSVSWYQQTPGQGLQFLFEYFSETQRNKGNFPGRFSGRQFSNSRSEMNVSTLELGDSALYLCASTQDWYEQYFGPGTRLTVT.

The chain uses TRBV4-2 and TRBJ2-5; 7 bases match TRBD1. This CDR3 has 17 amino acids. V shed 0 bases and J 1 base; nucleotides not matched to a gene: 8. The germline CDR1 and CDR2 sequences are LGHNA and YNFKEQ. Here the CDR3 reads CASSQEGEGTVQETQYF. The CDR3 coding sequence is TGTGCCAGCAGCCAAGAAGGAGAGGGGACAGTCCAAGAGACCCAGTACTTC.

The chain carries TRBV6-1 and TRBJ2-1; 7 nucleotides agree with TRBD1. The CDR3 has 16 amino acids. CDR1 is MNHNS and CDR2 is SASEGT in the germline V gene. V shed 2 bases, J shed 5 bases, and the junction held 9 bases outside the gene matches. CDR3 coding DNA: TGTGCCAGCAGTGAAAGGGGGACAGCCACCGACAATGAGCAGTTCTTC. Protein: CASSERGTATDNEQFF.

The J gene is TRBJ2-3, the V gene TRBV6-4; 7 bases map to TRBD2. Germline values: CDR1 MRHNA, CDR2 SNTAGT. Trimming cost V 4 bases and J 1 base; bases outside gene matches: 8. This CDR3 spans 16 amino acids. DNA for the CDR3: TGTGCCAGCAGTGCCTCAGCGGGGTGGCGCACAGATACGCAGTATTTT. Translating gives CASSASAGWRTDTQYF.

V usage is TRBV9 and J usage is TRBJ2-1; 7 bases map to TRBD1. V lost 4 bases and J lost 1; bases outside the gene matches: 2. The CDR3 loop spans 14 amino acids. The germline gives CDR1 SGDLS, CDR2 YYNGEE. This CDR3 is CASSPGGSYNEQFF. For the CDR3, the DNA is TGTGCCAGCAGCCCAGGGGGTTCCTACAATGAGCAGTTCTTC.

The genes are TRBV18 and TRBJ2-2, with 7 positions matching TRBD1. This CDR3 is built from 13 residues. The trim removed 5 bases at V and 9 bases at J, leaving 6 bases unmatched. CDR1 KGHSH and CDR2 LQKENI come from the germline V gene. The CDR3 nucleotides are TGTGCCAGCTCATCATACAGGGGCCGGGAGCTGTTTTTT. It codes for CASSSYRGRELFF. Variable domain in full (rest from reference TRBV18 and TRBJ2-2): NAGVMQNPRHLVRRRGQEARLRCSPMKGHSHVYWYRQLPEEGLKFMVYLQKENIIDESGMPKERFSAEFPKEGPSILRIQQVVRGDSAAYFCASSSYRGRELFFGEGSRLTVL.

This sequence joins TRBV18 and TRBJ2-3; tentatively, D is TRBD2 (6 bases). V was trimmed by 5 bases and J by 2 bases, leaving 11 bases between them. This CDR3 has 14 amino acids. Germline CDR1 KGHSH, CDR2 LQKENI. The DNA of the CDR3 is TGTGCCAGCTCAGATAGCGGCTACACAGATACGCAGTATTTT. As protein: CASSDSGYTDTQYF.

This rearrangement joins TRBV5-5 to TRBJ2-3; D is uncertain. Trimming removed 7 bases at V and 10 bases at J, with 13 bases between. The CDR3 is made up of 11 amino acids. Looked up from germline, CDR1 is SGHKS and CDR2 is YYEKEE (reference sequence). This CDR3 is CASLSPPPQYF. CDR3 nucleotides: TGTGCCAGCCTATCGCCGCCTCCGCAGTATTTT. The full variable domain, completed using reference TRBV5-5 and TRBJ2-3, is DAGVTQSPTHLIKTRGQQVTLRCSPISGHKSVSWYQQVLGQGPQFIFQYYEKEERGRGNFPDRFSARQFPNYSSELNVNALLLGDSALYLCASLSPPPQYFGPGTRLTVL.

This clone was seen only a few times. The J gene is TRBJ1-1, the V gene TRBV6-5; D may be TRBD1 (5 bases). This CDR3 spans 13 amino acids. Germline assignment: CDR1 MNHEY and CDR2 SVGAGI. Trimming took 6 bases from V and 7 from J, leaving 15 bases between them. The CDR3 sequence is CASSLGALGEAFF. In DNA, the CDR3 is TGTGCCAGCAGCTTAGGGGCCCTCGGTGAAGCTTTCTTT.

The chain combines TRBV28 with TRBJ1-3; 7 nucleotides line up with TRBD1. This CDR3 is 15 amino acids long. The germline gives CDR1 MDHEN, CDR2 SYDVKM. Trimming at V came to 6 bases and at J to 3 bases, leaving 8 bases not matched to a gene. CDR3 DNA: TGTGCCAGCAGCCTGTACAGGGGCTTTGGAAACACCATATATTTT. Residues: CASSLYRGFGNTIYF.

This clone has ten or more counts. The chain combines TRBV5-1 with TRBJ1-6, with D maybe TRBD1 (5 bases). V was cut by 0 bases and J by 7 bases, with 8 bases left in between. Germline V lookup: CDR1 SGHRS, CDR2 YFSETQ. CDR3 size: 14 residues. The CDR3, as DNA: TGCGCCAGCAGCTTGGTAGGGGAAAATTCACCCCTCCACTTT. The encoded protein is CASSLVGENSPLHF.

This clone was seen a handful of times. The rearrangement links TRBV2 to TRBJ1-4, with 7 bases lining up with TRBD1. V shed 5 bases and J 4 bases; nucleotides not matched to a gene: 7. Germline V CDR1 and CDR2: SNHLY, FYNNEI. The CDR3 contains 15 residues. CDR3 nucleotide sequence: TGTGCCAGCAGTCTACAGGGGCTTAATAATGAAAAACTGTTTTTT. It encodes CASSLQGLNNEKLFF.

The J gene is TRBJ2-7, the V gene TRBV28; the D gene is possibly TRBD1 (5 bases). The germline V gene encodes CDR1 MDHEN and CDR2 SYDVKM. The CDR3 totals 15 residues. V was pared by 7 bases and J by 5 bases, with 21 bases between. The CDR3 nucleotides are TGTGCCAGCAATCCTACTGTGGACATGGCGCACGAGCAGTACTTC. This gives the protein CASNPTVDMAHEQYF.

This chain uses TRBV19 with TRBJ1-1; D not certain. The germline V gene has CDR1 LNHDA and CDR2 SQIVND (reference sequence). The CDR3 is 13 amino acids. Trimming stripped 3 bases from V and 5 bases from J, with 10 bases between. In DNA form, the CDR3 reads TGTGCCAGTAGTATCTTCAGCGGTACTGAAGCTTTCTTT. It specifies CASSIFSGTEAFF.

The chain employs TRBV5-1 and TRBJ2-1; 11 nucleotides agree with TRBD2. The length of the CDR3 is 14 residues. Germline CDR1 SGHRS, CDR2 YFSETQ. The V segment lost 4 bases and the J segment 6 bases; nucleotides outside the gene matches: 3. The CDR3: CASSPGTSGNEQFF. The CDR3 DNA is TGCGCCAGCAGCCCAGGGACTAGCGGCAATGAGCAGTTCTTC.

V is TRBV5-6 and J is TRBJ1-3; D call uncertain. Trimming cost V 1 base and J 7 bases, with 12 bases left between them. The V gene's germline CDR1 is SGHDT and CDR2 YYEEEE. The CDR3 length is 14 residues. CDR3 sequence reads: CASSLRPGGNTIYF. CDR3 coding DNA: TGTGCCAGCAGCTTGCGGCCGGGCGGGAACACCATATATTTT.

V gene TRBV7-9 combines with J gene TRBJ2-1, with D possibly being TRBD2 (6 bases). Germline V gene sequence: CDR1 SEHNR, CDR2 FQNEAQ (reference sequence). The V gene lost 2 bases and the J gene lost 14 bases, with 13 bases spanning the gap. CDR3 size: 12 residues. The CDR3 is CASSLSSGTEFF. The CDR3 nucleotides read TGTGCCAGCAGCTTATCCTCGGGGACTGAGTTCTTC.

V gene TRBV6-4 combines with J gene TRBJ2-3, with a possible D match to TRBD1 (5 bases). The CDR3 totals 16 residues. Trimming stripped 0 bases from V and 1 base from J, with 11 bases between. Germline CDR1 is MRHNA and CDR2 is SNTAGT. The CDR3 reads CASSDSITGRTDTQYF. The DNA for the CDR3 is TGTGCCAGCAGTGACTCGATAACAGGACGCACAGATACGCAGTATTTT.

The J gene is TRBJ2-7, the V gene TRBV2; 8 bases are a match to TRBD2. Unmatched junction bases numbered 13, after V lost 6 bases and J lost 6 bases. The CDR3 runs to 15 residues. The germline gives CDR1 SNHLY, CDR2 FYNNEI. The CDR3 bases are TGTGCCAGCAGGGCCGTCGGGAGCGGGAGAGGCGAGCAGTACTTC. It specifies CASRAVGSGRGEQYF. Full variable domain (rest looked up from reference TRBV2 and TRBJ2-7): EPEVTQTPSHQVTQMGQEVILRCVPISNHLYFYWYRQILGQKVEFLVSFYNNEISEKSEIFDDQFSVERPDGSNFTLKIRSTKLEDSAMYFCASRAVGSGRGEQYFGPGTRLTVT.

The chain has TRBV5-6 and TRBJ2-2; D remains ambiguous. Trimming removed 2 bases at V and 4 bases at J, with 3 bases between. In germline, CDR1 is SGHDT, CDR2 YYEEEE. The CDR3 length is 12 residues. The CDR3 is CASSFSTGELFF. The CDR3 DNA reads as TGTGCCAGCAGCTTTAGCACCGGGGAGCTGTTTTTT.